These T cell receptor beta chains were read from a single sample in a study of control samples from healthy donors and cancer patients. The method was immunoSEQ multiplex PCR; TCRdb's version includes in-frame clones alone and lacks a portion of them. The table records tens of thousands of clones, approximately 90% of them present only once. Sequences were obtained from blood. The source of these receptors is a man between 50 and 59 years old in good health. CDR3s include the opening cysteine and the closing phenylalanine or tryptophan. The D gene is left open where the match is weak. Clone size is stated in some rows and not others, as once, few, many or a class when expanded.

J	D	size	V	DNA	CDR3
TRBJ1-2	-	-	TRBV10-2	TGCGCCAGCAGTACGGATGATTATTGGCCGGGGGATGGCTACACCTTC	CASSTDDYWPGDGYTF
TRBJ1-2	TRBD1	once	TRBV6-6	TGTGCCAGCAGAGCGACAGGGGCCTATGGCTACACCTTC	CASRATGAYGYTF
TRBJ2-3	-	-	TRBV3-1/TRBV3-2	TGTGCCAGCAGCTTACAGGGATCCACAGATACGCAGTATTTT	CASSLQGSTDTQYF
TRBJ1-5	-	-	TRBV6-6	TGTGCCAGCAGTTACTCGGGAGGCATTAATCAGCCCCAGCATTTT	CASSYSGGINQPQHF
TRBJ1-1	-	once	TRBV7-9	TGTGCCAGCATCAATCCAGGGGTTACTGAAGCTTTCTTT	CASINPGVTEAFF
TRBJ2-5	TRBD2	-	TRBV6-4	TGTGCCAGCAGTGACTCCGGGCGGGGGGGCGTGGAGACCCAGTACTTC	CASSDSGRGGVETQYF
TRBJ2-7	TRBD2	-	TRBV4-2	TGTGCCAGCAGCCAGGCCGGGACTAATTTCCACGAGCAGTACTTC	CASSQAGTNFHEQYF
TRBJ1-2	-	-	TRBV29-1	TGCAGCGTTGTATTCCGGGGTGCGGACTACACCTTC	CSVVFRGADYTF
TRBJ2-5	-	-	TRBV5-1	TGCGCCAGCAGCTCTGACTGGCTGGAGACCCAGTACTTC	CASSSDWLETQYF
TRBJ2-1	TRBD2	few	TRBV6-6	TGTGCCAGCAGTTTTCAGCGGGGGGGCTTCGATGAGCAGTTCTTC	CASSFQRGGFDEQFF
TRBJ2-3	-	-	TRBV15	TGTGCCACCAGCAGACACTGGGGGACGGATACGCAGTATTTT	CATSRHWGTDTQYF
TRBJ2-1	TRBD2	-	TRBV7-8	TGTGCCAGCAGCCCTAGCGGGGTGAGGGGCTACAATGAGCAGTTCTTC	CASSPSGVRGYNEQFF
TRBJ2-3	-	-	TRBV9	TGTGCCAGCAGCGGTACAGCAAGCACAGATACGCAGTATTTT	CASSGTASTDTQYF
TRBJ2-2	TRBD1	-	TRBV2	TGTGCCAGGTCCGGGACAGGCTACACCGGGGAGCTGTTTTTT	CARSGTGYTGELFF
TRBJ1-3	-	-	TRBV30	TGTGCCTGGAGTGTAGGAGGGCCCTCTGGAAACACCATATATTTT	CAWSVGGPSGNTIYF
TRBJ1-1	-	-	TRBV3-1/TRBV3-2	TGTGCCAGCAGCCAGGCGGAGGAGGCTTTCTTT	CASSQAEEAFF
TRBJ2-5	-	-	TRBV11-2	TGTGCCAGTCGGTCCCGGGAGACCCAGTACTTC	CASRSRETQYF
TRBJ1-5	-	few	TRBV10-3	TGTGCCACCGCGGACAGAGTCAATCAGCCCCAGCATTTT	CATADRVNQPQHF
TRBJ1-5	-	-	TRBV3-1/TRBV3-2	TGTGCCAGCAGCCAAGACCAGATCCAGCCCCAGCATTTT	CASSQDQIQPQHF
TRBJ2-2	TRBD2	few	TRBV6-4	TGTGCCAGCAGTGTTAGTGGGACTAGCGGCACCGGGGAGCTGTTTTTT	CASSVSGTSGTGELFF
TRBJ2-7	TRBD1	-	TRBV5-3	TGTGCCAGGGACAGGGGGATGGTGGGCTACGAGCAGTACTTC	CARDRGMVGYEQYF
TRBJ1-4	-	-	TRBV29-1	TGCAGCGTTGGTGGGGGAGTGGGGGAAAAACTGTTTTTT	CSVGGGVGEKLFF
TRBJ2-1	-	-	TRBV27	TGTGCCAGCAGTTTTGGGGGCTCCTACAATGAGCAGTTCTTC	CASSFGGSYNEQFF
TRBJ2-7	TRBD1	-	TRBV7-2	TGTGCCAGCAGCTGGGGACAGGGGTTCTACGAGCAGTACTTC	CASSWGQGFYEQYF
TRBJ1-5	-	-	TRBV7-9	TGTGCCAGCAGTTCTACAACAGGGTACAATCAGCCCCAGCATTTT	CASSSTTGYNQPQHF
TRBJ1-1	-	-	TRBV15	TGTGCCACCAGCAGACTGAACACTGAAGCTTTCTTT	CATSRLNTEAFF
TRBJ1-3	-	-	TRBV12-3/TRBV12-4	TGTGCCAGCCGGAGGGGAGATGGAAACACCATATATTTT	CASRRGDGNTIYF
TRBJ2-1	-	-	TRBV11-2	TGTGCCAGCAGCTTAGGCGGGGGACACTCCTACAATGAGCAGTTCTTC	CASSLGGGHSYNEQFF
TRBJ2-7	TRBD1	-	TRBV6-5	TGTGCCAGCAGTCACAGGGGGCCGTACGAGCAGTACTTC	CASSHRGPYEQYF
TRBJ1-1	TRBD1	-	TRBV11-2	TGTGCCAGCAGCCTCGGACAGGGGCCCATGAACACTGAAGCTTTCTTT	CASSLGQGPMNTEAFF
TRBJ1-1	TRBD1	-	TRBV7-9	TGTGCCAGCAGCCTCGACAGGGGCGCTGAAGCTTTCTTT	CASSLDRGAEAFF
TRBJ2-7	-	-	TRBV19	TGTGCCAGTAGTCCCTGGTCGAGCGGTTCCTACGAGCAGTACTTC	CASSPWSSGSYEQYF
TRBJ2-1	-	-	TRBV2	TGTGCCAGCAATCCAGATTACAATGAGCAGTTCTTC	CASNPDYNEQFF
TRBJ2-2	-	-	TRBV11-3	TGTGCCAGCAGCTTAGATTACAACACCGGGGAGCTGTTTTTT	CASSLDYNTGELFF
TRBJ1-3	-	-	TRBV30	TGTGCCTGGAGTGTTCAGTTACAGGGCTCTGGAAACACCATATATTTT	CAWSVQLQGSGNTIYF
TRBJ1-1	-	-	TRBV6-6	TGTGCCAGCAGTTACGCCAGAGAAGCTTTCTTT	CASSYAREAFF
TRBJ2-5	TRBD2	-	TRBV7-2	TGTGCCAGCAGCCTATCGGGACTAGCGGTGTCAGGAGAGACCCAGTACTTC	CASSLSGLAVSGETQYF
TRBJ2-2	-	-	TRBV13	TGTGCCAGCAGACAGAACACCGGGGAGCTGTTTTTT	CASRQNTGELFF
TRBJ1-1	TRBD1	-	TRBV7-3	TGTGCCAGCAGCCCCACAGGGGGCCGGGCTGAAGCTTTCTTT	CASSPTGGRAEAFF
TRBJ2-2	-	-	TRBV2	TGTGCCAGCAGTGAAGCGCTAGGGGGGCGAAAGCCCGGGGAGCTGTTTTTT	CASSEALGGRKPGELFF
TRBJ1-5	-	-	TRBV27	TGTGCCAGCAGTTTACGACAGATTAGCAATCAGCCCCAGCATTTT	CASSLRQISNQPQHF
TRBJ1-2	-	-	TRBV19	TGTGCCAGTAGTATGGGAGTTTCTAACTATGGCTACACCTTC	CASSMGVSNYGYTF
TRBJ2-1	TRBD2	-	TRBV27	TGTGCCAGCAGTTTCGGTGGTAGCGGGGGCTCCCTCTCCTACAATGAGCAGTTCTTC	CASSFGGSGGSLSYNEQFF
TRBJ2-3	TRBD1	once	TRBV11-2	TGTGCCAGCAGCTTAGGACAGGGGGCCCTTGATACGCAGTATTTT	CASSLGQGALDTQYF
TRBJ1-1	-	few	TRBV10-3	TGTGCCACCCGGGGAGAATACACTGAAGCTTTCTTT	CATRGEYTEAFF
TRBJ1-6	TRBD1	-	TRBV5-6	TGTGCCAGCAGGGCCGGGACAGGGTCTACGATTTCACCCCTCCACTTT	CASRAGTGSTISPLHF